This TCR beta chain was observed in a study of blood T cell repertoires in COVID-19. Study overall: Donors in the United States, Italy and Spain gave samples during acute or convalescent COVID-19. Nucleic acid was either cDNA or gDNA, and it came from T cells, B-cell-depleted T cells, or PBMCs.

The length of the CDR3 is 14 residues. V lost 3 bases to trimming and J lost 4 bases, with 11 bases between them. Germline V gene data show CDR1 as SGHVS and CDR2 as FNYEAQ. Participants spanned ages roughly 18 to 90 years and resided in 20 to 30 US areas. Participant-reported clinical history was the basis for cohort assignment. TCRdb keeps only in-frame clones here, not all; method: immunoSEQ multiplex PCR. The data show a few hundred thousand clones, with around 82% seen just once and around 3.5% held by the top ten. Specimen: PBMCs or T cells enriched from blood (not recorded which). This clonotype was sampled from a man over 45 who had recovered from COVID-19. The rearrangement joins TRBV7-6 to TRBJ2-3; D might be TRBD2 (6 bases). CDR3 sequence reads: CASSFFGGSDTQYF. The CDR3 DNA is TGTGCCAGCAGCTTCTTCGGGGGATCAGATACGCAGTATTTT.